This T cell receptor beta chain was found in a study of control samples from healthy donors and cancer patients. Assay used: immunoSEQ multiplex PCR; TCRdb lists only in-frame clones, some missing. The table lists around 150,000 clones, around 96% of them singletons. V was clipped by 8 bases and J by 0 bases; unmatched bases: 6. The CDR3 totals 16 residues. Germline V gene lookup returns CDR1 SNHLY and CDR2 FYNNEI. The TCR was taken from a woman aged 40 to 55 in good health. Sequencing was performed on blood. V is TRBV2 and J is TRBJ2-2; 10 positions match TRBD2. This CDR3 is CASDAGLAANTGELFF. CDR3 bases: TGTGCCAGCGACGCTGGACTAGCGGCGAACACCGGGGAGCTGTTTTTT.